This paragraph covers one TCR beta chain sequence. This record comes from a study of shared clonotypes between healthy human individuals. The wider study: Two female and three male donors aged 18 to 49 were enrolled.

Naive CD8 populations comprised CD45RO-negative cells positively selected for CCR7, excluding terminally differentiated effector memory CD45RA+ cells. This CDR3 spans 15 amino acids. Per germline, CDR1 MNHEY and CDR2 SMNVEV (reference sequence). J gave up 5 bases and V 2 bases, and 6 bases lay outside the gene matches. Sequencing was performed with immunoSEQ multiplex PCR; in TCRdb, only in-frame clones are kept and a portion is missing. Altogether just over 2,000,000 clones are present, approximately 94% being singletons, with the ten largest covering around 1.1%. The chain couples TRBV27 to TRBJ2-7, with 10 bases that match TRBD2. The receptor's source is a man aged 18 to 30 in good health. The sequenced sample was naive CD8+ T cells sorted from blood. DNA for the CDR3: TGTGCCAGCAGTTTAGGGTCTAGCGGGAGTAACGAGCAGTACTTC. This translates into CASSLGSSGSNEQYF.